The rows below give T cell receptor beta chains drawn from one sample of a study of identifying expanded T cells in peripheral blood. Generated by immunoSEQ multiplex PCR, the TCRdb table keeps only in-frame clones and is missing some. This table holds around 120,000 clones, 84% found once. The sequenced sample consisted of blood. The origin of the receptors is a person between 18 and 69 years old in good health. Both conserved end residues are part of each CDR3. Fields, in order: D gene, CDR3 length, V gene, J gene, clone size, CDR3 protein, CDR3 DNA. A D gene is named only where the DNA matches it firmly. Clone size is not always given. Where it is, it says once, few, many or a class for expanded clones.

d_gene: TRBD1; len: 16; v_gene: TRBV28; j_gene: TRBJ1-6; abundance: NA; CDR3aa: CASSFRTGLYNSPLHF; CDR3nt: TGTGCCAGCAGTTTTCGGACAGGCCTCTATAATTCACCCCTCCACTTT
d_gene: TRBD2; len: 17; v_gene: TRBV6-1; j_gene: TRBJ2-2; abundance: NA; CDR3aa: CASSVRAGGGRTGELFF; CDR3nt: TGTGCCAGCAGTGTTCGAGCCGGGGGGGGCCGAACCGGGGAGCTGTTTTTT
d_gene: NA; len: 15; v_gene: TRBV30; j_gene: TRBJ2-7; abundance: NA; CDR3aa: CAWSQGSGVYYEQYF; CDR3nt: TGTGCCTGGAGTCAGGGGAGTGGTGTTTACTACGAGCAGTACTTC
d_gene: NA; len: 19; v_gene: TRBV5-6; j_gene: TRBJ2-6; abundance: NA; CDR3aa: CASSLGPAGGSSGANVLTF; CDR3nt: TGTGCCAGCAGCTTGGGTCCGGCAGGGGGGTCGTCTGGGGCCAACGTCCTGACTTTC
d_gene: NA; len: 16; v_gene: TRBV11-2; j_gene: TRBJ1-5; abundance: NA; CDR3aa: CASSLVGGSSNQPQHF; CDR3nt: TGTGCCAGCAGCTTAGTAGGGGGTTCGAGCAATCAGCCCCAGCATTTT
d_gene: TRBD1; len: 14; v_gene: TRBV6-1; j_gene: TRBJ2-1; abundance: NA; CDR3aa: CASSSGGAGNEQFF; CDR3nt: TGTGCCAGCAGCTCAGGGGGCGCAGGCAATGAGCAGTTCTTC
d_gene: NA; len: 14; v_gene: TRBV11-3; j_gene: TRBJ1-2; abundance: NA; CDR3aa: CASTPGGANYGYTF; CDR3nt: TGTGCCAGCACCCCCGGGGGCGCTAACTATGGCTACACCTTC
d_gene: NA; len: 14; v_gene: TRBV19; j_gene: TRBJ2-7; abundance: NA; CDR3aa: CASSLSVSSYEQYF; CDR3nt: TGTGCCAGTAGTTTAAGTGTGAGCTCCTACGAGCAGTACTTC
d_gene: TRBD1; len: 13; v_gene: TRBV6-5; j_gene: TRBJ1-1; abundance: NA; CDR3aa: CAIQGTGDTEAFF; CDR3nt: TGTGCCATCCAAGGAACAGGGGACACTGAAGCTTTCTTT
d_gene: NA; len: 13; v_gene: TRBV16; j_gene: TRBJ1-5; abundance: NA; CDR3aa: CASSQLAAEPQHF; CDR3nt: TGTGCCAGCAGCCAATTAGCGGCAGAGCCCCAGCATTTT
d_gene: NA; len: 15; v_gene: TRBV5-4; j_gene: TRBJ2-1; abundance: NA; CDR3aa: CASSSPGAPTNEQFF; CDR3nt: TGTGCCAGCAGCTCCCCGGGGGCCCCAACCAATGAGCAGTTCTTC
d_gene: NA; len: 12; v_gene: TRBV28; j_gene: TRBJ1-5; abundance: once; CDR3aa: CASRRGDQPQHF; CDR3nt: TGTGCCAGCAGACGGGGCGATCAGCCCCAGCATTTT
d_gene: NA; len: 13; v_gene: TRBV5-4; j_gene: TRBJ2-1; abundance: NA; CDR3aa: CASSLEQYNEQFF; CDR3nt: TGTGCCAGCAGCTTGGAGCAGTACAATGAGCAGTTCTTC
d_gene: TRBD1; len: 15; v_gene: TRBV15; j_gene: TRBJ1-5; abundance: NA; CDR3aa: CATSSQGAAGQPQHF; CDR3nt: TGTGCCACCAGCTCCCAGGGGGCGGCAGGCCAGCCCCAGCATTTT
d_gene: TRBD1; len: 15; v_gene: TRBV5-4; j_gene: TRBJ1-2; abundance: NA; CDR3aa: CASSLGPGGLIGYTF; CDR3nt: TGTGCCAGCAGCTTGGGACCAGGGGGCCTGATCGGCTACACCTTC
d_gene: NA; len: 14; v_gene: TRBV30; j_gene: TRBJ1-2; abundance: once; CDR3aa: CAWSPLLYAGGYTF; CDR3nt: TGTGCCTGGAGTCCCCTCCTCTACGCGGGGGGCTACACCTTC
d_gene: NA; len: 11; v_gene: TRBV5-6; j_gene: TRBJ2-1; abundance: NA; CDR3aa: CASSLRQGKFF; CDR3nt: TGTGCCAGCAGCTTGCGGCAGGGCAAGTTCTTC
d_gene: TRBD1; len: 14; v_gene: TRBV5-5; j_gene: TRBJ2-7; abundance: NA; CDR3aa: CASSPGGRTYEQYF; CDR3nt: TGTGCCAGCAGCCCAGGGGGCAGGACCTACGAGCAGTACTTC
d_gene: NA; len: 14; v_gene: TRBV6-5; j_gene: TRBJ1-3; abundance: once; CDR3aa: CASSIQSSGNTIYF; CDR3nt: TGTGCCAGCAGTATACAGTCCTCTGGAAACACCATATATTTT
d_gene: NA; len: 16; v_gene: TRBV7-9; j_gene: TRBJ1-1; abundance: NA; CDR3aa: CASSFPPTEENTEAFF; CDR3nt: TGTGCCAGCAGCTTTCCCCCGACAGAGGAGAACACTGAAGCTTTCTTT
d_gene: TRBD1; len: 15; v_gene: TRBV11-2; j_gene: TRBJ1-1; abundance: NA; CDR3aa: CASSRDRAVNTEAFF; CDR3nt: TGTGCCAGCAGCCGAGACAGGGCTGTAAACACTGAAGCTTTCTTT
d_gene: NA; len: 13; v_gene: TRBV7-2; j_gene: TRBJ2-3; abundance: NA; CDR3aa: CASSTRTIDTQYF; CDR3nt: TGTGCCAGCAGCACGCGGACTATTGATACGCAGTATTTT
d_gene: TRBD1; len: 13; v_gene: TRBV2; j_gene: TRBJ1-2; abundance: few; CDR3aa: CASSLDRDYGYTF; CDR3nt: TGTGCCAGCAGTCTTGACAGGGACTATGGCTACACCTTC
d_gene: NA; len: 11; v_gene: TRBV19; j_gene: TRBJ1-2; abundance: few; CDR3aa: CASSTGYGYTF; CDR3nt: TGTGCCAGTAGTACTGGTTATGGCTACACCTTC
d_gene: NA; len: 13; v_gene: TRBV6-1; j_gene: TRBJ2-7; abundance: NA; CDR3aa: CASRSQNPYEQYF; CDR3nt: TGTGCCAGCAGATCCCAGAACCCCTACGAGCAGTACTTC